A single sample is the source of the 19 T cell receptor beta chains below, sequenced in a study of blood T cell repertoires in COVID-19. Only in-frame clones appear in the TCRdb table, and some are missing; sequencing was by immunoSEQ multiplex PCR. The data contain about 90,000 clones, more than 70% of them singletons. Input material: peripheral blood. The receptors here all came from a man in his 60s with acute or convalescent COVID-19.

The chain recombines TRBV6-1 with TRBJ2-1; D not resolved. The germline V and J ends were trimmed by 2 bases and 2 bases, with 13 bases remaining between them. CDR3 length: 16 residues. Germline CDR1 is MNHNS and CDR2 is SASEGT. CDR3 DNA: TGTGCCAGCAGTGAACCAACACGTGTCCCCTACAATGAGCAGTTCTTC. Its protein product is CASSEPTRVPYNEQFF.

The genes are TRBV30 and TRBJ1-1; 9 bases agree with TRBD1. The CDR3 is 16 residues long. Germline-derived CDR1 and CDR2 are GTSNPN and SVGIG (reference sequence). Losses at the gene ends were 2 bases for V and 2 bases for J; bases not matched to a gene: 9. The CDR3 sequence is CAWSPGTGKLNTEAFF. CDR3 coding DNA: TGTGCCTGGAGTCCGGGGACAGGGAAACTTAACACTGAAGCTTTCTTT.

The chain recombines TRBV5-1 with TRBJ2-7; possible D gene TRBD1, 5 bases. The V and J ends lost 0 bases and 7 bases respectively, with 14 bases between them. Germline CDR1 and CDR2: SGHRS and YFSETQ. The CDR3 length is 14 residues. CDR3 region: CASSLGDSRTEQYF. The CDR3 region has the DNA TGCGCCAGCAGCTTGGGAGACAGCCGGACGGAGCAGTACTTC.

V and J are TRBV18 and TRBJ2-1; TRBD1 aligns across 7 bases. CDR3 size: 16 residues. In germline, CDR1 is KGHSH, CDR2 LQKENI. With V trimmed by 1 base and J by 0 bases, 3 bases remained unmatched. The CDR3 protein is CASSPLQGISYNEQFF. CDR3 DNA sequence: TGTGCCAGCTCACCACTACAGGGGATCTCCTACAATGAGCAGTTCTTC.

The V call is TRBV19, the J call TRBJ2-7, with D tentatively TRBD2 (6 bases). The germline V gene has CDR1 LNHDA and CDR2 SQIVND (reference sequence). V was shortened by 4 bases and J by 2 bases, with 12 bases between the two germline ends. The CDR3 has 14 amino acids. In nucleotides, the CDR3 is TGTGCCAGTAGTAGTCGTCCTAGCGCCTACGAGCAGTACTTC. It translates to CASSSRPSAYEQYF.

J is TRBJ1-2 and V is TRBV7-9; 7 bases are a match to TRBD1. This CDR3 comprises 15 residues. The germline V gene has CDR1 SEHNR and CDR2 FQNEAQ (reference sequence). V shed 0 bases, J shed 4 bases, and the junction held 5 bases outside the gene matches. The CDR3 DNA sequence: TGTGCCAGCAGCTTAGCCTGGGGACAGTCCTATGGCTACACCTTC. Translated, it gives CASSLAWGQSYGYTF.

The chain couples TRBV9 to TRBJ2-1; D gene unclear. There are 9 residues in the CDR3. V dropped 4 bases and J dropped 10 bases, with 3 bases sitting between them. Germline V gives CDR1 SGDLS, CDR2 YYNGEE. The CDR3 here is CASSPEQFF. Here the CDR3 DNA reads TGTGCCAGCAGCCCGGAGCAGTTCTTC.

The chain couples TRBV9 to TRBJ2-1; D is unclear. V was shortened by 0 bases and J by 8 bases, with 12 bases between the two germline ends. This CDR3 spans 14 amino acids. CDR1 SGDLS and CDR2 YYNGEE come from the germline V gene. The CDR3 here is CASSVDRVLDEQFF. CDR3 in DNA: TGTGCCAGCAGCGTAGATCGGGTGCTGGATGAGCAGTTCTTC.

The V and J genes are TRBV7-6 and TRBJ2-2; D uncertain. CDR3 length equals 15 residues. Germline values: CDR1 SGHVS, CDR2 FNYEAQ. Trimming cost V 5 bases and J 7 bases, with 17 bases left between them. CDR3 amino acids: CASSLGPSVGGELFF. CDR3 in DNA: TGTGCCAGCAGCCTGGGTCCCAGCGTGGGCGGGGAGCTGTTTTTT.

This chain joins TRBV3-1 (or the pseudogene TRBV3-2) and TRBJ2-6, with D perhaps TRBD2 (6 bases). Germline CDR1 reads LGHDT; CDR2 reads YNNKEL (reference sequence). The CDR3 covers 15 residues. V was clipped by 3 bases and J by 2 bases, with 8 bases between them. The DNA of the CDR3 is TGTGCCAGCAGCCAGGGGGGTACTGGGGCCAACGTCCTGACTTTC. Protein sequence: CASSQGGTGANVLTF.

The chain recombines TRBV6-5 with TRBJ1-1; D possibly corresponds to TRBD1 (5 bases). This CDR3 is built from 14 residues. Per the germline V gene, CDR1 is MNHEY and CDR2 is SVGAGI. V was cut by 6 bases and J by 1 base, with 12 bases left in between. CDR3 sequence reads: CASSAHQGNTEAFF. The CDR3 DNA is TGTGCCAGCAGCGCCCATCAGGGGAACACTGAAGCTTTCTTT.

The chain has TRBV29-1 and TRBJ2-5; the D is unclear. With 3 bases removed from V and 5 bases from J, the gap between germline ends came to 7 bases. Per germline, CDR1 SQVTM and CDR2 ANQGSEA. CDR3 length: 11 residues. The CDR3 protein is CSVDVGETQYF. The CDR3 DNA is TGCAGCGTTGATGTCGGGGAGACCCAGTACTTC.

V and J are TRBV25-1 and TRBJ2-3; weak D call: TRBD2 (6 bases). Deletions cut 7 bases from V and 5 bases from J, with 10 bases between. The germline gives CDR1 MGHDK, CDR2 SYGVNS. The CDR3 spans 12 residues. CDR3 sequence (DNA): TGTGCCAGCACGGAGGGGCTAGATACGCAGTATTTT. Its protein is CASTEGLDTQYF.

This chain links TRBV19 with TRBJ2-6; D is uncertain. CDR1 and CDR2 (germline): LNHDA, SQIVND (reference sequence). V lost 1 base, J lost 4 bases, and 14 bases lay in between. CDR3 length: 17 residues. The CDR3 loop is CASSIVGVGVGANVLTF. The DNA for the CDR3 is TGTGCCAGTAGTATAGTTGGAGTTGGCGTAGGGGCCAACGTCCTGACTTTC.

V is TRBV3-1 (or the pseudogene TRBV3-2) and J is TRBJ1-3, with a possible D match to TRBD1 (6 bases). The CDR3 is 14 residues long. Deletions cut 5 bases from V and 4 bases from J, with 12 bases between. The germline gives CDR1 LGHDT, CDR2 YNNKEL (reference sequence). This CDR3 reads CASSAGDRGNTIYF. CDR3 nucleotide sequence: TGTGCCAGCAGCGCTGGTGACAGGGGAAACACCATATATTTT.

The rearrangement joins TRBV9 to TRBJ2-7, with TRBD1 as a possible D gene (7 bases). The CDR3 is 16 residues long. CDR1 is SGDLS and CDR2 is YYNGEE in the germline V gene. V was clipped by 6 bases and J by 6 bases, with 25 bases between them. This CDR3 reads CASILEGEQGGLEQYF. The DNA of the CDR3 is TGTGCCAGCATCCTCGAAGGGGAGCAGGGGGGTCTCGAGCAGTACTTC.

This clone was observed a few times. The rearrangement joins TRBV30 to TRBJ1-1; D not certain. V dropped 0 bases and J dropped 5 bases, with 10 bases sitting between them. The CDR3 has 13 residues. Germline V CDR1 and CDR2: GTSNPN, SVGIG (reference sequence). The CDR3 bases are TGTGCCTGGAGTGTACAGTACATGACTGAAGCTTTCTTT. Encoded protein: CAWSVQYMTEAFF.

The gene calls are TRBV19 and TRBJ2-2; 8 bases align to TRBD1. The CDR3 extends over 16 amino acids. In germline, CDR1 is LNHDA, CDR2 SQIVND (reference sequence). The J segment lost 4 bases and the V segment lost 3 bases, leaving 7 bases of the junction unmatched. The CDR3 DNA reads TGTGCCAGTAGTATCTCAGGGGGCGGTGGCACCGGGGAGCTGTTTTTT. Amino acids: CASSISGGGGTGELFF.

This clone has only a few counts. The chain uses TRBV4-1 and TRBJ2-7, with 9 positions matching TRBD2. V was pared by 4 bases and J by 0 bases, with 19 bases of the junction left unmatched. Germline CDR1 reads MGHRA; CDR2 reads YSYEKL. CDR3 length: 20 amino acids. CDR3 residues: CASSLPRGPSGDSFSYEQYF. CDR3 DNA sequence: TGCGCCAGCAGCCTCCCCAGAGGTCCTAGCGGGGACTCGTTCTCCTACGAGCAGTACTTC.